This TCR beta chain was recorded in a study of metastatic and nonmetastatic thyroid tumors. Among the patients, none had received any treatment before thyroid surgery. Germline CDR1 MNHEY, CDR2 SVGAGI. The ends lost 0 bases at V and 2 bases at J; junction bases unmatched: 4. The CDR3 spans 16 residues. TCRdb reassembled clones from the PCR reads with MiXCR. The sample lists about 43,000 clones, under 4% seen once, with 10% in the top ten. This clone was seen repeatedly, ten times or more. The TCR sequence derives from a female donor with papillary thyroid cancer or a benign thyroid nodule (not recorded which). Some clones in this sample may be carry-over from other donors' samples. The chain joins TRBV6-5 to TRBJ2-3, with 8 bases identical to TRBD1. Sequenced input: blood. The DNA of the CDR3 is TGTGCCAGCAGTTACTCCCCGGGACAGGTCACAGATACGCAGTATTTT. Its translation: CASSYSPGQVTDTQYF.